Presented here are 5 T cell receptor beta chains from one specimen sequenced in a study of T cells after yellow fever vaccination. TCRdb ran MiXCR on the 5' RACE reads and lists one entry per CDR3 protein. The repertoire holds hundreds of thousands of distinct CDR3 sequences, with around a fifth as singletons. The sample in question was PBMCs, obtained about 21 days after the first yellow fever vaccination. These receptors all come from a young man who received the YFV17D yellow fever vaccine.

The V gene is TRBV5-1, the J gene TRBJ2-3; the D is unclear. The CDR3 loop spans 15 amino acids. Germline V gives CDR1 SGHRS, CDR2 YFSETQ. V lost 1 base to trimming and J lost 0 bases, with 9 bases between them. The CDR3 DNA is TGCGCCAGCAGCTTGCGCCTTTACAGCACAGATACGCAGTATTTT. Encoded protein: CASSLRLYSTDTQYF.

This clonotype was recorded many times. CDR3 sequence (DNA): TGTGCCAGCAGCCCTATTCGGGGGGGATATGGCTACACCTTC. Translation: CASSPIRGGYGYTF. The chain has TRBV14 and TRBJ1-2, with D possibly being TRBD1 (5 bases). V lost 4 bases to trimming and J lost 5 bases, with 14 bases between them. CDR3 size: 14 residues. Looked up from germline, CDR1 is SGHDN and CDR2 is FVKESK.

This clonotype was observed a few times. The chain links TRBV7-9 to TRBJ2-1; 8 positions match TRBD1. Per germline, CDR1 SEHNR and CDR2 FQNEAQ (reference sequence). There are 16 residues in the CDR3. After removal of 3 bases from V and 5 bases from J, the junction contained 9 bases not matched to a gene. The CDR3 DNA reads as TGTGCCAGCAGCTTTTCTGATGACAGGGGAAACAATGAGCAGTTCTTC. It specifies CASSFSDDRGNNEQFF.

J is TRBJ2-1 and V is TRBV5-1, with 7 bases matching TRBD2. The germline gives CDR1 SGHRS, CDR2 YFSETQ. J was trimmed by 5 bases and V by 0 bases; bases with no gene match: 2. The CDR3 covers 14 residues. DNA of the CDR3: TGCGCCAGCAGCTTGGGGGGAGGGGACAATGAGCAGTTCTTC. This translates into CASSLGGGDNEQFF. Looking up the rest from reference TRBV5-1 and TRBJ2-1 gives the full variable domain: KAGVTQTPRYLIKTRGQQVTLSCSPISGHRSVSWYQQTPGQGLQFLFEYFSETQRNKGNFPGRFSGRQFSNSRSEMNVSTLELGDSALYLCASSLGGGDNEQFFGPGTRLTVL.

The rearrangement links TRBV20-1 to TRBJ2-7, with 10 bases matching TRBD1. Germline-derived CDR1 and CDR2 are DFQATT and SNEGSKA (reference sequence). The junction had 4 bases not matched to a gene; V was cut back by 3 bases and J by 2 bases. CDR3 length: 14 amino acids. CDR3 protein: CSARPGTGAYEQYV. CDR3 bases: TGCAGTGCTAGGCCCGGGACAGGGGCCTACGAGCAGTACGTC.